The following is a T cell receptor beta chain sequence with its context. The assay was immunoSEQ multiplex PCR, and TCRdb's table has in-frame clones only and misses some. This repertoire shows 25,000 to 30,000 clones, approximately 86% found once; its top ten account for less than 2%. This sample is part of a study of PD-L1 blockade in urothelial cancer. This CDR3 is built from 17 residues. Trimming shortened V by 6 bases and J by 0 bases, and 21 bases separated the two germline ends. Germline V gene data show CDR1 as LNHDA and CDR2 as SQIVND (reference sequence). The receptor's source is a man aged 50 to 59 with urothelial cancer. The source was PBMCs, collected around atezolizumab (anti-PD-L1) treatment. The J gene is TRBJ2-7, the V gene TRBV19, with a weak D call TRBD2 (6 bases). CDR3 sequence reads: CASRAGTANVLSYEQYF. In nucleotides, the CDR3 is TGTGCCAGTAGGGCCGGGACTGCAAACGTACTCTCCTACGAGCAGTACTTC.